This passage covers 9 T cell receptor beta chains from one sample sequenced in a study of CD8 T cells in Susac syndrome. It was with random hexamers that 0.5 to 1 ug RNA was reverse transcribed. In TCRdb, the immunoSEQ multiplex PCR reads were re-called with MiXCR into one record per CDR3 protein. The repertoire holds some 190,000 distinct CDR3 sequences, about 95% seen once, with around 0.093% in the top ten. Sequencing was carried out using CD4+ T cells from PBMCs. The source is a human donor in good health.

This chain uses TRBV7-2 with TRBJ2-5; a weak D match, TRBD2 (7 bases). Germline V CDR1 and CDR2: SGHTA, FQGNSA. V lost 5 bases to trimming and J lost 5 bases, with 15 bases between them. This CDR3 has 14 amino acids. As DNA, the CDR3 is TGTGCCAGCAGCCCGCCGGGGGGCTGGGAGACCCAGTACTTC. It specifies CASSPPGGWETQYF.

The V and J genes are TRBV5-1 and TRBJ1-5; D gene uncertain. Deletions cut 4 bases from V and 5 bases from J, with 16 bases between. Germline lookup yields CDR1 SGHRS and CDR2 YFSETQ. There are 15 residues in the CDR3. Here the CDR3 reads CASSEGPREDQPQHF. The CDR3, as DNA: TGCGCCAGCAGCGAAGGACCAAGAGAGGATCAGCCCCAGCATTTT. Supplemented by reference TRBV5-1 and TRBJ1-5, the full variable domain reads KAGVTQTPRYLIKTRGQQVTLSCSPISGHRSVSWYQQTPGQGLQFLFEYFSETQRNKGNFPGRFSGRQFSNSRSEMNVSTLELGDSALYLCASSEGPREDQPQHFGDGTRLSIL.

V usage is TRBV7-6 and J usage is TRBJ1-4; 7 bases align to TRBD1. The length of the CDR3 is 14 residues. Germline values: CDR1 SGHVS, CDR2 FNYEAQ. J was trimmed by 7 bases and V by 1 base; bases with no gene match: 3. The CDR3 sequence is CASSLDRGGEKLFF. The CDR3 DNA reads TGTGCCAGCAGCTTAGACAGGGGTGGTGAAAAACTGTTTTTT.

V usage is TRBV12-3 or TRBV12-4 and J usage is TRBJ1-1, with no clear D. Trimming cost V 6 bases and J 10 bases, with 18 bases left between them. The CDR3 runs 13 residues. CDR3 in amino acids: CASSPLRERGAFF. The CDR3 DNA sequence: TGTGCCAGCAGCCCTTTAAGGGAGAGAGGAGCTTTCTTT.

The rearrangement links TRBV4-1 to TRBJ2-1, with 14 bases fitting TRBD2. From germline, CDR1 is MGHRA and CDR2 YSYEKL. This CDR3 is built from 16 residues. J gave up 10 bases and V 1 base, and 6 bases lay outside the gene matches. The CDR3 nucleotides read TGCGCCAGCAGCCAAGTCGGACTAGCGGGAGGATGGGAGCAGTTCTTC. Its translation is CASSQVGLAGGWEQFF.

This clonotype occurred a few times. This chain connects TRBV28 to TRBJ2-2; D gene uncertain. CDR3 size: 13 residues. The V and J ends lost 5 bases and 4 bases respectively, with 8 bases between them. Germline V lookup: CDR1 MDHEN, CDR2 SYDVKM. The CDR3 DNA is TGTGCCAGCAGTCTCCAGACCACCGGGGAGCTGTTTTTT. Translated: CASSLQTTGELFF.

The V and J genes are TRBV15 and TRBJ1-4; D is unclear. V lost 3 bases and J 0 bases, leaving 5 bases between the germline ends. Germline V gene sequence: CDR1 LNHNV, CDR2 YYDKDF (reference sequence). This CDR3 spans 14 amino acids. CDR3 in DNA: TGTGCCACCAGCAGCCCCGCAACTAATGAAAAACTGTTTTTT. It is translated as CATSSPATNEKLFF.

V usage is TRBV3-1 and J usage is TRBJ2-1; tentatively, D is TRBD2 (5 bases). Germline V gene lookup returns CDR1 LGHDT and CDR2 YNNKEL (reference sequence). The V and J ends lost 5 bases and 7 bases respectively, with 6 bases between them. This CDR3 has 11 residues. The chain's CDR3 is CASSWTNEQFF. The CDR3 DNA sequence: TGTGCCAGCAGCTGGACTAATGAGCAGTTCTTC.

CDR3 sequence (DNA): TGCAGTGCAACCGGGACAGGGGGCGGGAATGAGCAGTTCTTC. It translates to CSATGTGGGNEQFF. The chain links TRBV20-1 to TRBJ2-1; TRBD1 matches at 12 bases. J was trimmed by 7 bases and V by 6 bases; bases with no gene match: 7. The CDR3 runs to 14 residues. Germline CDR1 and CDR2: DFQATT and SNEGSKA (reference sequence).